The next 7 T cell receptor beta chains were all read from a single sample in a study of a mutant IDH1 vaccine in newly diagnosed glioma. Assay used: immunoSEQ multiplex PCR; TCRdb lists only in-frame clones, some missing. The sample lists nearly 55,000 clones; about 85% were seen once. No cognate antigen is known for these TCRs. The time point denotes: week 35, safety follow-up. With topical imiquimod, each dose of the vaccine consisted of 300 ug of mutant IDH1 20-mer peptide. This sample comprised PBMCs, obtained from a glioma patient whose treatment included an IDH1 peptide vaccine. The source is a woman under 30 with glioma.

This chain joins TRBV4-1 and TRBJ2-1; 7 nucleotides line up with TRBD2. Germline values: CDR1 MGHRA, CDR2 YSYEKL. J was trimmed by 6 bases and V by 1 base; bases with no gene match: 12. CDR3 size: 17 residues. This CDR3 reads CASSQGRLLERGNEQFF. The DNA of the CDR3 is TGCGCCAGCAGCCAAGGAAGGCTGTTAGAGCGGGGCAATGAGCAGTTCTTC.

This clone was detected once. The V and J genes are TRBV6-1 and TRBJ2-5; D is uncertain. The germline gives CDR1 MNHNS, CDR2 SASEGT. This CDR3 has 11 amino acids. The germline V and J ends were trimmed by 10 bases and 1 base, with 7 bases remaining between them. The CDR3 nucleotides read TGTGCCACCCCAGGCCAAGAGACCCAGTACTTC. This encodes CATPGQETQYF.

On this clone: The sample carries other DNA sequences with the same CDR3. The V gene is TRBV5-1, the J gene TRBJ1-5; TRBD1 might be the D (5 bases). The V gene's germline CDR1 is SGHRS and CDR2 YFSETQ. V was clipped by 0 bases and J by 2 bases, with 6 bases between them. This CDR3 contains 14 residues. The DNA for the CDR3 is TGCGCCAGCAGCTTGGGAGGGGGCAATCAGCCCCAGCATTTT. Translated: CASSLGGGNQPQHF.

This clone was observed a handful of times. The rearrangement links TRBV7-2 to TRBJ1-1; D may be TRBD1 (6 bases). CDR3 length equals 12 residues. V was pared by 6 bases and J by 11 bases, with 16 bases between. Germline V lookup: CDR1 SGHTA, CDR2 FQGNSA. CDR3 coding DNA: TGTGCCAGCAGTGCCACAGGGCCCTCGGCTTTCTTT. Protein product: CASSATGPSAFF.

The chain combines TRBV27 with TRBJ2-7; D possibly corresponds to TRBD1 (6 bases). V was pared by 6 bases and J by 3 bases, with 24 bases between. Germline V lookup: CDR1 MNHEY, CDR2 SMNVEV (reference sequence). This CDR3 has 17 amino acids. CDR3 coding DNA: TGTGCCAGCAGCCGCCCCCCGACAGGACGACAAGACTACGAGCAGTACTTC. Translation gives CASSRPPTGRQDYEQYF.

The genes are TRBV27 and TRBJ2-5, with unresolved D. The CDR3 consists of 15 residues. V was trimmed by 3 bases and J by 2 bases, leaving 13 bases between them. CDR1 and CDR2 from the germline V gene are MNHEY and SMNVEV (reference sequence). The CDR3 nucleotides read TGTGCCAGCAGTTTGATCGCCCAGTTACAAGAGACCCAGTACTTC. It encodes CASSLIAQLQETQYF.

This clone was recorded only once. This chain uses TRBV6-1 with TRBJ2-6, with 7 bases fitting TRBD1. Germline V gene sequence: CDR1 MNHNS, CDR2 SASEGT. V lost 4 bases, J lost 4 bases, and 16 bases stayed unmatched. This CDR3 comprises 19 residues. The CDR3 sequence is CASSVLGQRFKTGANVLTF. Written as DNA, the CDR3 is TGTGCCAGCAGTGTTTTGGGACAGAGGTTTAAGACCGGGGCCAACGTCCTGACTTTC.